These T cell receptor beta chains were read from a single sample in a study of cytomegalovirus exposure and HLA in healthy donors. Method: immunoSEQ multiplex PCR; TCRdb's copy keeps in-frame clones and lacks some. The top ten hold over 5% of the sample, which has under 130,000 clones, 60% to 85% seen once. Material: PBMCs. The source of these receptors is a female donor in good health and CMV-seropositive. CDR3s include the opening cysteine and the closing phenylalanine or tryptophan. Each record gives: J gene, clone size, D gene, V gene, CDR3 protein, CDR3 DNA. The D gene is left open where the match is weak. Clone size is shown for a subset of rows, as once, few, many or a class of expanded clone.

J gene: TRBJ1-3; clone size: once; D gene: .; V gene: TRBV15; CDR3 protein: CATSRELTGGNTIYF; CDR3 DNA: TGTGCCACCAGCAGAGAGTTGACGGGTGGAAACACCATATATTTT
J gene: TRBJ2-2; clone size: .; D gene: .; V gene: TRBV2; CDR3 protein: CASKLFTGELFF; CDR3 DNA: TGTGCCAGCAAACTTTTCACCGGGGAGCTGTTTTTT
J gene: TRBJ2-6; clone size: once; D gene: TRBD1; V gene: TRBV2; CDR3 protein: CATRAGTGRSGANVLTF; CDR3 DNA: TGTGCCACCCGGGCCGGGACAGGGAGATCTGGGGCCAACGTCCTGACTTTC
J gene: TRBJ2-1; clone size: .; D gene: TRBD2; V gene: TRBV7-8; CDR3 protein: CASSVGAGAYNEQFF; CDR3 DNA: TGTGCCAGCAGCGTAGGAGCGGGAGCTTACAATGAGCAGTTCTTC
J gene: TRBJ2-1; clone size: .; D gene: TRBD2; V gene: TRBV7-7; CDR3 protein: CASSSSAGGLIKQFF; CDR3 DNA: TGTGCTAGCAGCTCTTCAGCGGGAGGTCTCATAAAGCAGTTCTTC
J gene: TRBJ2-5; clone size: .; D gene: TRBD2; V gene: TRBV5-1; CDR3 protein: CASSLDVAGAGETQYF; CDR3 DNA: TGCGCCAGCAGCTTGGATGTAGCGGGAGCTGGGGAGACCCAGTACTTC
J gene: TRBJ2-3; clone size: .; D gene: .; V gene: TRBV27; CDR3 protein: CASSLFPASTTDTQYF; CDR3 DNA: TGTGCCAGCAGCCTTTTCCCGGCTAGCACCACAGATACGCAGTATTTT
J gene: TRBJ2-5; clone size: .; D gene: .; V gene: TRBV5-1; CDR3 protein: CASSLAEDPGRETQYF; CDR3 DNA: TGCGCCAGCAGCTTGGCCGAGGACCCAGGGAGGGAGACCCAGTACTTC
J gene: TRBJ2-3; clone size: .; D gene: TRBD2; V gene: TRBV5-4; CDR3 protein: CASSLRGGGQDTQYF; CDR3 DNA: TGTGCCAGCAGCTTGCGGGGGGGCGGGCAAGATACGCAGTATTTT
J gene: TRBJ1-6; clone size: once; D gene: .; V gene: TRBV4-2; CDR3 protein: CASSPRFADSPLHF; CDR3 DNA: TGTGCCAGCAGTCCAAGATTTGCGGATTCACCCCTCCACTTT
J gene: TRBJ2-1; clone size: once; D gene: TRBD2; V gene: TRBV27; CDR3 protein: CASTRPLAGGFNEQFF; CDR3 DNA: TGTGCCAGCACTAGGCCTTTAGCGGGGGGGTTCAATGAGCAGTTCTTC
J gene: TRBJ1-1; clone size: .; D gene: .; V gene: TRBV2; CDR3 protein: CASRIDRSSTEAFF; CDR3 DNA: TGTGCCAGCAGAATTGACAGGTCCTCCACTGAAGCTTTCTTT
J gene: TRBJ1-1; clone size: once; D gene: .; V gene: TRBV28; CDR3 protein: CASSLWTTKGNTEAFF; CDR3 DNA: TGTGCCAGCAGTTTATGGACTACAAAGGGTAACACTGAAGCTTTCTTT
J gene: TRBJ2-7; clone size: .; D gene: TRBD1; V gene: TRBV14; CDR3 protein: CASSQDRGRYEQYF; CDR3 DNA: TGTGCCAGCAGCCAAGACAGGGGGCGGTACGAGCAGTACTTC
J gene: TRBJ1-4; clone size: .; D gene: .; V gene: TRBV6-1; CDR3 protein: CASSPRIATNEKLFF; CDR3 DNA: TGTGCCAGCAGCCCGCGGATCGCAACTAATGAAAAACTGTTTTTT
J gene: TRBJ2-1; clone size: .; D gene: TRBD2; V gene: TRBV6-6; CDR3 protein: CASSRTSGGTNEQFF; CDR3 DNA: TGTGCCAGCAGTCGAACTAGCGGGGGGACCAATGAGCAGTTCTTC
J gene: TRBJ2-7; clone size: .; D gene: .; V gene: TRBV30; CDR3 protein: CAWSARGYEQYF; CDR3 DNA: TGTGCCTGGAGCGCCAGGGGATACGAGCAGTACTTC
J gene: TRBJ1-1; clone size: .; D gene: TRBD1; V gene: TRBV27; CDR3 protein: CASSGRQGAAEAFF; CDR3 DNA: TGTGCCAGCAGTGGCAGACAGGGGGCGGCTGAAGCTTTCTTT
J gene: TRBJ1-2; clone size: .; D gene: .; V gene: TRBV30; CDR3 protein: CAWRSRDSTHRYTF; CDR3 DNA: TGTGCCTGGAGATCCCGGGACTCTACGCACCGCTACACCTTC
J gene: TRBJ1-2; clone size: .; D gene: TRBD1; V gene: TRBV28; CDR3 protein: CASFSRDRVYGYTF; CDR3 DNA: TGTGCCAGCTTTAGCCGGGACAGGGTCTATGGCTACACCTTC
J gene: TRBJ2-2; clone size: .; D gene: TRBD2; V gene: TRBV30; CDR3 protein: CAWKSGSVAGELFF; CDR3 DNA: TGTGCCTGGAAGAGCGGGAGCGTCGCCGGGGAGCTGTTTTTT
J gene: TRBJ1-2; clone size: .; D gene: .; V gene: TRBV9; CDR3 protein: CASSHPPENYGYTF; CDR3 DNA: TGTGCCAGCAGCCACCCCCCGGAGAACTATGGCTACACCTTC
J gene: TRBJ2-3; clone size: once; D gene: .; V gene: TRBV27; CDR3 protein: CASSFFAGAEDTQYF; CDR3 DNA: TGTGCCAGCAGTTTCTTTGCGGGGGCAGAAGATACGCAGTATTTT
J gene: TRBJ1-2; clone size: .; D gene: .; V gene: TRBV2; CDR3 protein: CASSEGDRSHGYTF; CDR3 DNA: TGTGCCAGCAGTGAAGGTGACAGAAGCCATGGCTACACCTTC
J gene: TRBJ1-4; clone size: .; D gene: TRBD1; V gene: TRBV5-1; CDR3 protein: CASSSTTGGLEKLFF; CDR3 DNA: TGCGCCAGCAGCTCGACAACAGGGGGCCTTGAAAAACTGTTTTTT
J gene: TRBJ1-3; clone size: .; D gene: .; V gene: TRBV28; CDR3 protein: CASSTDRNTIYF; CDR3 DNA: TGTGCCAGCAGCACAGACAGAAACACCATATATTTT
J gene: TRBJ1-3; clone size: .; D gene: .; V gene: TRBV9; CDR3 protein: CASSTPGLSGNTIYF; CDR3 DNA: TGTGCCAGCAGCACACCGGGACTTAGTGGAAACACCATATATTTT
J gene: TRBJ1-2; clone size: .; D gene: TRBD1; V gene: TRBV7-9; CDR3 protein: CASSGRQGYGYTF; CDR3 DNA: TGTGCCAGCAGCGGCCGACAGGGCTATGGCTACACCTTC
J gene: TRBJ1-6; clone size: .; D gene: .; V gene: TRBV2; CDR3 protein: CASRLMADNSPLHF; CDR3 DNA: TGTGCCAGCAGGCTAATGGCGGATAATTCACCCCTCCACTTT
J gene: TRBJ2-1; clone size: .; D gene: TRBD2; V gene: TRBV11-2; CDR3 protein: CASSLERGRIYNEQFF; CDR3 DNA: TGTGCCAGCAGCCTAGAGCGGGGGAGAATATACAATGAGCAGTTCTTC
J gene: TRBJ1-1; clone size: .; D gene: .; V gene: TRBV5-8; CDR3 protein: CASTRRRNTEAFF; CDR3 DNA: TGTGCCAGCACGCGCAGGCGGAACACTGAAGCTTTCTTT
J gene: TRBJ1-1; clone size: .; D gene: .; V gene: TRBV18; CDR3 protein: CASSSNRGLMNTEAFF; CDR3 DNA: TGTGCCAGCTCATCCAACCGGGGGTTGATGAACACTGAAGCTTTCTTT